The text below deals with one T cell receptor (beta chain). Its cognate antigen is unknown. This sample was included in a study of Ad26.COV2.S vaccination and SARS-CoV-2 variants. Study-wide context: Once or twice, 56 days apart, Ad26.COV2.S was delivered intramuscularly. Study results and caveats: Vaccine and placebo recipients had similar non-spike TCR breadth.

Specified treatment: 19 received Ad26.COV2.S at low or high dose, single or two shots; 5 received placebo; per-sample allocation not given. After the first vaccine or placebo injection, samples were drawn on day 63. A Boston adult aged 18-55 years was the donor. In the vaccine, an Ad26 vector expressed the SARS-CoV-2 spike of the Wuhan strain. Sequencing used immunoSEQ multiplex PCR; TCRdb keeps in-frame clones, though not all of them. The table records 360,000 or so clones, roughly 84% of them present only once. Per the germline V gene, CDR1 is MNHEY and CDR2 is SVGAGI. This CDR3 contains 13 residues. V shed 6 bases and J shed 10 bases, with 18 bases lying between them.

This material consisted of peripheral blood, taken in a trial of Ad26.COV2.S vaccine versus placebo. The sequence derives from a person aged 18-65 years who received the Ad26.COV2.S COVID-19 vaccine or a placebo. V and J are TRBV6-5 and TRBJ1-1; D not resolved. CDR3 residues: CASRATQENRAFF. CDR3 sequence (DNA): TGTGCCAGCAGGGCCACGCAGGAGAATCGAGCTTTCTTT.